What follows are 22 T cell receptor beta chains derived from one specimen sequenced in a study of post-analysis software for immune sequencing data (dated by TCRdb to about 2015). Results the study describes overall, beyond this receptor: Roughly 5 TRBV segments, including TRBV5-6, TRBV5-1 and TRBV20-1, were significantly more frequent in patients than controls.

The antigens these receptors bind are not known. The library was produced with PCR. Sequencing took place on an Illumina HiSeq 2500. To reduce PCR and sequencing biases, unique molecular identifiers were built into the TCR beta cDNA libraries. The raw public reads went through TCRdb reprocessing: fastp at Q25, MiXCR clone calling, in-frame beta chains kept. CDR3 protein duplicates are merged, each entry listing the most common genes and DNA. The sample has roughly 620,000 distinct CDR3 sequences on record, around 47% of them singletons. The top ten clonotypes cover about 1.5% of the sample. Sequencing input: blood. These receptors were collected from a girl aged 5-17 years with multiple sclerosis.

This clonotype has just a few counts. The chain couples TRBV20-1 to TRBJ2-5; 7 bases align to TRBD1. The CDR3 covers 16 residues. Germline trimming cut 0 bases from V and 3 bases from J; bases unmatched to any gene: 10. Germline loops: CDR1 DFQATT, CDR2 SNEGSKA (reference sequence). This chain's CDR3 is CSARDSRGFMEETQYF. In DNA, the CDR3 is TGCAGTGCTAGAGATTCCAGGGGGTTTATGGAAGAGACCCAGTACTTC.

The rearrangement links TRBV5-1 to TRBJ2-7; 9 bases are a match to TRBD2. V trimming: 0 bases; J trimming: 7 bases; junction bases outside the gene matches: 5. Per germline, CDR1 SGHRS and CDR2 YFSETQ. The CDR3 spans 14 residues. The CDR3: CASSLDGLAKEQYF. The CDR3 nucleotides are TGCGCCAGCAGCTTGGACGGACTAGCGAAGGAGCAGTACTTC.

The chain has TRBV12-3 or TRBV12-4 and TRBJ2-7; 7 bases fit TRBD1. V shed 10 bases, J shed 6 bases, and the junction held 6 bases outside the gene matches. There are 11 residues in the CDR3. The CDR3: CATRQGGEQYF. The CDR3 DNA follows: TGTGCCACCCGACAGGGCGGCGAGCAGTACTTC.

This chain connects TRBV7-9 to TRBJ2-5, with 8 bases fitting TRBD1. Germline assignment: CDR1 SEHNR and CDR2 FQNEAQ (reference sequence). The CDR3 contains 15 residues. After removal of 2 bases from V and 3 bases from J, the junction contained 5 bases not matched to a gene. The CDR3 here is CASSLWTGKEETQYF. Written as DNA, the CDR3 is TGTGCCAGCAGCTTATGGACAGGGAAGGAAGAGACCCAGTACTTC.

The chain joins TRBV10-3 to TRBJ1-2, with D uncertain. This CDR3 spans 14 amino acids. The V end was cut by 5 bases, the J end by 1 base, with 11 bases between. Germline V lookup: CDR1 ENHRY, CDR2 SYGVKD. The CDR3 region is CAISSGEGNYGYTF. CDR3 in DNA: TGTGCCATCAGTAGCGGCGAGGGTAACTATGGCTACACCTTC.

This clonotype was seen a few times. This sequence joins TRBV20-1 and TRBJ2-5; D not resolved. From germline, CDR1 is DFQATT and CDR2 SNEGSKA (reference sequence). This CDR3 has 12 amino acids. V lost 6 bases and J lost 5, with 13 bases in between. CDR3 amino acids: CSADQTKETQYF. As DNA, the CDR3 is TGCAGTGCGGACCAAACGAAGGAGACCCAGTACTTC.

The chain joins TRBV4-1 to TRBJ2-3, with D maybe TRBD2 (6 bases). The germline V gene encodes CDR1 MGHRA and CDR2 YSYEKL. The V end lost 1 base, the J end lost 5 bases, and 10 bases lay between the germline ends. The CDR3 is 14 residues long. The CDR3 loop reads CASSQGGIKDTQYF. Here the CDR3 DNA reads TGCGCCAGCAGCCAAGGCGGGATTAAAGATACGCAGTATTTT.

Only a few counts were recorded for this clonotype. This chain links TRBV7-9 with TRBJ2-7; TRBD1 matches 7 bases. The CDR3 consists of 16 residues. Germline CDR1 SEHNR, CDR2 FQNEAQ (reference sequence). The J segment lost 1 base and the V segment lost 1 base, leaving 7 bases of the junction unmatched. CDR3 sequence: CASSLEGGQESYEQYF. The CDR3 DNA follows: TGTGCCAGCAGCTTAGAAGGAGGACAGGAGTCCTACGAGCAGTACTTC.

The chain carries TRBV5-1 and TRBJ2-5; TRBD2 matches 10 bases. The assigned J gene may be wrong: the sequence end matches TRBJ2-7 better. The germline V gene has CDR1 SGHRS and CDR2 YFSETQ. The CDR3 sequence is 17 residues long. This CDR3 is CASSLAIAGGAIYEQYF. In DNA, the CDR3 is TGCGCCAGCAGCTTGGCCATAGCGGGAGGCGCCATCTACGAGCAGTACTTC.

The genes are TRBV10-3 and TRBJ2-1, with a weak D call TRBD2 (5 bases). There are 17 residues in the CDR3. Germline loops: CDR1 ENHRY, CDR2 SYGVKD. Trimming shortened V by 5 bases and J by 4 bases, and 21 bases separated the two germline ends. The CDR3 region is CAISHGGSGPTYNEQFF. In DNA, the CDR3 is TGTGCCATCAGTCACGGAGGAAGCGGCCCAACTTACAATGAGCAGTTCTTC.

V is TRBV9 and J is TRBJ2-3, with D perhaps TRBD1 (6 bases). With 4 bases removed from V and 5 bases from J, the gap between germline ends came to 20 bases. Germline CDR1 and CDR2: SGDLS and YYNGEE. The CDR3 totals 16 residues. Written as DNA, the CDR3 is TGTGCCAGCAGCTCGTACCCAGGGGCCGCACAAGATACGCAGTATTTT. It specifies CASSSYPGAAQDTQYF. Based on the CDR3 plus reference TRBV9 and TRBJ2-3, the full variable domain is DSGVTQTPKHLITATGQRVTLRCSPRSGDLSVYWYQQSLDQGLQFLIQYYNGEERAKGNILERFSAQQFPDLHSELNLSSLELGDSALYFCASSSYPGAAQDTQYFGPGTRLTVL.

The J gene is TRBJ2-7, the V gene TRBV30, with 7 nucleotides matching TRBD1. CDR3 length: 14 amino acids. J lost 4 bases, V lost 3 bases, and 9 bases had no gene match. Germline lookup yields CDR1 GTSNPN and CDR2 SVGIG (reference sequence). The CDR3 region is CAWRRDRALYEQYF. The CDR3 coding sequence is TGTGCCTGGAGGAGAGACAGGGCGTTGTACGAGCAGTACTTC.

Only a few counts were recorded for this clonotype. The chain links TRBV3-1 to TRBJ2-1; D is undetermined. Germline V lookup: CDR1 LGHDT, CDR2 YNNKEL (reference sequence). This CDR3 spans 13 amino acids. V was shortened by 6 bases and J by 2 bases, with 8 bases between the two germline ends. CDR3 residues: CASSGEAYNEQFF. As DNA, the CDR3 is TGTGCCAGCAGTGGGGAAGCCTACAATGAGCAGTTCTTC.

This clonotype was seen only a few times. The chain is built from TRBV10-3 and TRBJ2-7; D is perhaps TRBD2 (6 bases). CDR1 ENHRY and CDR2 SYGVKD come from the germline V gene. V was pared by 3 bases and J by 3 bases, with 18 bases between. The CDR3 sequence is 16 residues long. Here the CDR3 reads CAISDRGLTKNYEQYF. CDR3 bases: TGTGCCATCAGTGACCGAGGACTAACGAAGAACTACGAGCAGTACTTC.

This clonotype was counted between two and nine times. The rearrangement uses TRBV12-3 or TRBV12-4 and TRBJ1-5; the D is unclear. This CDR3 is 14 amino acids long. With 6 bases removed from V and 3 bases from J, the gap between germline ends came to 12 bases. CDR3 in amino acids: CASSSNSANQPQHF. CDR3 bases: TGTGCCAGCAGCTCCAACAGTGCCAATCAGCCCCAGCATTTT.

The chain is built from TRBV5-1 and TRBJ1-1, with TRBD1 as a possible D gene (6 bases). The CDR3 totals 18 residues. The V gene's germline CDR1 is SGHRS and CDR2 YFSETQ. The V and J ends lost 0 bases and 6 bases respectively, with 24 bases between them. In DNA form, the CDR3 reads TGCGCCAGCAGCTTGGTAGCGCAGGGGACCCTCCCAAACGCTGAAGCTTTCTTT. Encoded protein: CASSLVAQGTLPNAEAFF.

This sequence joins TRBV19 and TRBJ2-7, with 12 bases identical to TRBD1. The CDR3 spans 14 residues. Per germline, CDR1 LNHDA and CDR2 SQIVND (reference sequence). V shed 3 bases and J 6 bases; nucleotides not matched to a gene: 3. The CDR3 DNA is TGTGCCAGTAGTATGGGGACAGGGGGCGTCGAGCAGTACTTC. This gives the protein CASSMGTGGVEQYF.

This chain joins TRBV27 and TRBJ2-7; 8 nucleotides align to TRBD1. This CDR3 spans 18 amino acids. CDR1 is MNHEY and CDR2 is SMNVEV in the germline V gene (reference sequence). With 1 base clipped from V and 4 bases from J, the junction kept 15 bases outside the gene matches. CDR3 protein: CASSLYSRRTGNLYEQYF. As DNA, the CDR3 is TGTGCCAGCAGTTTATATTCTCGTAGGACAGGGAATTTGTACGAGCAGTACTTC.

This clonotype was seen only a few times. The DNA of the CDR3 is TGTGCCAGCAGCTCCGGGACTAGCGGGAGGGCCAGCGGGTTCTTC. Protein sequence: CASSSGTSGRASGFF. This chain joins TRBV7-9 and TRBJ2-1, with 16 bases matching TRBD2. With 4 bases clipped from V and 15 bases from J, the junction kept 9 bases outside the gene matches. The V gene's germline CDR1 is SEHNR and CDR2 FQNEAQ (reference sequence). The CDR3 is 15 amino acids. The full variable domain, with the rest looked up from reference TRBV7-9 and TRBJ2-1, is DTGVSQNPRHKITKRGQNVTFRCDPISEHNRLYWYRQTLGQGPEFLTYFQNEAQLEKSRLLSDRFSAERPKGSFSTLEIQRTEQGDSAMYLCASSSGTSGRASGFFGPGTRLTVL.

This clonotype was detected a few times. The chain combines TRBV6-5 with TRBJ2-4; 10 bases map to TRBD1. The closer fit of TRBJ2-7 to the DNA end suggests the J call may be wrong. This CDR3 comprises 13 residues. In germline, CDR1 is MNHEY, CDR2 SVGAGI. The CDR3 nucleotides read TGTGCCAGCACTACGGACAGGGGGTACGAGCAGTACTTC. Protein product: CASTTDRGYEQYF.

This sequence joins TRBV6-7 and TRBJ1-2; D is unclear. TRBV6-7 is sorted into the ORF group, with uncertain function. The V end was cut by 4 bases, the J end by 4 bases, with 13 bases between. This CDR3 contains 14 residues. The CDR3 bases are TGTGCCAGCAGTTGGCGGGGATATTCCTATGGCTACACCTTC. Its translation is CASSWRGYSYGYTF.

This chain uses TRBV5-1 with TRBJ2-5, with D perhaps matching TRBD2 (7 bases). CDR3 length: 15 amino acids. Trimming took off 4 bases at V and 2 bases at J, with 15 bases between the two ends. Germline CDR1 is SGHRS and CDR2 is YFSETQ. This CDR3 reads CASSPSGTPQETQYF. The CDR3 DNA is TGCGCCAGCAGCCCGAGCGGGACACCACAAGAGACCCAGTACTTC.